Following are 11 T cell receptor beta chains from one sample sequenced in a study of shared clonotypes between healthy human individuals. Data came from immunoSEQ multiplex PCR; TCRdb stores just in-frame clones and leaves some out. The sample lists about 1 million clones; about three quarters were seen once. The sample comprised memory CD4+ T cells sorted from blood. Specified subset: CD45RA-negative fraction. Every receptor here comes from a man aged 18 to 29 in good health.

This sequence joins TRBV11-2 and TRBJ1-2; 8 bases map to TRBD1. V dropped 4 bases and J dropped 4; count of bases not matched to a gene: 2. This CDR3 has 13 amino acids. Germline V gene sequence: CDR1 SGHAT, CDR2 FQNNGV. For the CDR3, the DNA is TGTGCCAGCAGCTCGACAGGGGTCTATGGCTACACCTTC. This sequence encodes CASSSTGVYGYTF.

The chain joins TRBV4-3 to TRBJ2-1, with 12 bases lining up with TRBD2. The CDR3 contains 17 residues. V dropped 1 base and J dropped 6; count of bases not matched to a gene: 7. The germline V gene encodes CDR1 LGHNA and CDR2 YSLEER. The CDR3 sequence: CASSQAPTSGSANEQFF. The CDR3 nucleotides are TGCGCCAGCAGCCAAGCCCCGACTAGCGGGAGTGCCAATGAGCAGTTCTTC.

This clone was seen a few times. The gene calls are TRBV7-3 and TRBJ1-2, with TRBD1 matching over 7 bases. The CDR3 covers 13 residues. Trimming at V came to 5 bases and at J to 7 bases, leaving 7 bases not matched to a gene. CDR1 and CDR2 (germline): SGHTA, FQGTGA. The CDR3 region has the DNA TGTGCCAGCAGCCTGGGACAGAACAGTGGCTACACCTTC. It specifies CASSLGQNSGYTF.

V is TRBV28 and J is TRBJ2-5, with 14 positions matching TRBD2. CDR1 and CDR2 from the germline V gene are MDHEN and SYDVKM. This CDR3 comprises 16 residues. V lost 5 bases, J lost 4 bases, and 6 bases stayed unmatched. This CDR3 is CASSPGTSGGLETQYF. The CDR3 DNA reads as TGTGCCAGCAGTCCCGGGACTAGCGGGGGTCTAGAGACCCAGTACTTC.

The chain employs TRBV7-8 and TRBJ2-1; D assignment may be TRBD1 or TRBD2 (5 bases each). Trimming took 3 bases from V and 5 from J, leaving 8 bases between them. There are 13 residues in the CDR3. Germline V lookup: CDR1 SGHVS, CDR2 FQNEAQ. The chain's CDR3 is CASSLGRHNEQFF. DNA of the CDR3: TGTGCCAGCAGCTTGGGACGGCACAATGAGCAGTTCTTC.

Comment on this clone: Other DNA variants within this sample encode the same CDR3. The J gene is TRBJ2-1, the V gene TRBV5-1; 14 bases are shared with TRBD2. Germline V lookup: CDR1 SGHRS, CDR2 YFSETQ. This CDR3 is 15 amino acids long. After removal of 4 bases from V and 6 bases from J, the junction contained 3 bases not matched to a gene. In nucleotides, the CDR3 is TGCGCCAGCAGCGCAGGGACTAGCGGGAGCAATGAGCAGTTCTTC. Protein sequence: CASSAGTSGSNEQFF.

CDR3 DNA: TGCGCCAGCAGTGATCCGCGACTAGGCGGCAATGAGCAGTTCTTC. Amino acids: CASSDPRLGGNEQFF. The chain couples TRBV10-2 to TRBJ2-1; tentative D call: TRBD2 (6 bases). Germline CDR1 is WSHSY and CDR2 is SAAADI. This CDR3 has 15 residues. V was shortened by 3 bases and J by 6 bases, with 15 bases between the two germline ends.

A remark on this clone: The same CDR3 arises from other DNA sequences in this sample as well. The genes are TRBV5-1 and TRBJ1-3; no definite D call. This CDR3 region has 14 residues. Looked up from germline, CDR1 is SGHRS and CDR2 is YFSETQ. V gave up 0 bases and J gave up 4 bases, with 8 bases separating them. CDR3 sequence: CASSLGGSGNTIYF. The CDR3 DNA follows: TGCGCCAGCAGCTTGGGTGGCAGCGGAAACACCATATATTTT. The variable domain in full, completed from reference TRBV5-1 and TRBJ1-3, reads KAGVTQTPRYLIKTRGQQVTLSCSPISGHRSVSWYQQTPGQGLQFLFEYFSETQRNKGNFPGRFSGRQFSNSRSEMNVSTLELGDSALYLCASSLGGSGNTIYFGEGSWLTVV.

This rearrangement joins TRBV7-9 to TRBJ1-6, with D possibly TRBD1 on 5 matching bases. Germline assignment: CDR1 SEHNR and CDR2 FQNEAQ (reference sequence). The CDR3 consists of 15 residues. Trimming removed 5 bases at V and 6 bases at J, with 14 bases between. The CDR3 protein is CASSLDSVGNSPLHF. For the CDR3, the DNA is TGTGCCAGCAGCCTTGACAGCGTCGGTAATTCACCCCTCCACTTT.

The V call is TRBV10-1, the J call TRBJ2-7, with 7 bases identical to TRBD2. This CDR3 is 16 amino acids long. The V and J ends lost 3 bases and 6 bases, in that order; junction bases with no gene match: 14. CDR1 and CDR2 (germline): WNHNN, SYGVQD (reference sequence). The CDR3 here is CASSDSAGKRLSEQYF. As DNA, the CDR3 is TGCGCCAGCAGTGATTCAGCGGGAAAGCGGCTTAGCGAGCAGTACTTC.

This chain uses TRBV6-5 with TRBJ1-2; D gene unclear. This CDR3 is built from 13 residues. Trimming left V 3 bases short and J 0 bases short, with 5 bases between. Germline V gene data show CDR1 as MNHEY and CDR2 as SVGAGI. The CDR3 nucleotides read TGTGCCAGCAGTTATAAATCTAACTATGGCTACACCTTC. It is translated as CASSYKSNYGYTF.